The rows below give T cell receptor beta chains drawn from one sample of a study of blood T cell repertoires in COVID-19. Profiled with immunoSEQ multiplex PCR; TCRdb holds only in-frame clones, not every one. The table has hundreds of thousands of clones, 88% seen once. What was sequenced was peripheral blood. The receptor source for this set is a woman aged 50 to 65 with active or convalescent COVID-19. Each CDR3 is given with its conserved first and last residue. The order of the fields is V gene, J gene, clone size, CDR3 length, D gene, CDR3 DNA, CDR3 protein. A D gene is named only where the DNA matches it firmly. The listing skips clone size in some rows; elsewhere it reads once, few, many or a size class.

V: TRBV5-1
J: TRBJ2-7
size: .
length: 14
D: TRBD1
DNA: TGCGCCAGCAGCAAGGGACAGGGGGCCTACGAGCAGTACTTC
CDR3: CASSKGQGAYEQYF

V: TRBV27
J: TRBJ2-7
size: .
length: 16
D: TRBD2
DNA: TGTGCCAGCAGTTTATATGCGGGGGGCAAGACCTACGAGCAGTACTTC
CDR3: CASSLYAGGKTYEQYF

V: TRBV4-1
J: TRBJ2-7
size: few
length: 17
D: TRBD2
DNA: TGCGCCAGCAGCCAAAGTTTTGCGGCGGGAGGTTCCTACGAGCAGTACTTC
CDR3: CASSQSFAAGGSYEQYF

V: TRBV27
J: TRBJ1-4
size: .
length: 15
D: .
DNA: TGTGCCAGCAGTTCCAAGACAGACCGTAATGAAAAACTGTTTTTT
CDR3: CASSSKTDRNEKLFF

V: TRBV5-8
J: TRBJ2-5
size: .
length: 16
D: TRBD2
DNA: TGTGCCAGCAGCCCCGGACTAGCGGGGCCCCAAGAGACCCAGTACTTC
CDR3: CASSPGLAGPQETQYF

V: TRBV5-1
J: TRBJ1-1
size: .
length: 14
D: .
DNA: TGCGCCAGCAGCTTGCAGGGCTCCCGGACTGAAGCTTTCTTT
CDR3: CASSLQGSRTEAFF

V: TRBV13
J: TRBJ2-7
size: .
length: 17
D: TRBD2
DNA: TGTGCCAGCAGCTTAGCGTTTAGCGGGGAGGTCTCCTACGAGCAGTACTTC
CDR3: CASSLAFSGEVSYEQYF

V: TRBV7-2
J: TRBJ2-1
size: .
length: 17
D: TRBD2
DNA: TGTGCCAGCAGCTTAATACCCCGACTAGCGGGAGGGAGTGAGCAGTTCTTC
CDR3: CASSLIPRLAGGSEQFF

V: TRBV27
J: TRBJ2-2
size: once
length: 14
D: .
DNA: TGTGCCAGCAGTTTGTCCGTAAACACCGGGGAGCTGTTTTTT
CDR3: CASSLSVNTGELFF

V: TRBV29-1
J: TRBJ1-2
size: once
length: 13
D: .
DNA: TGCAGCGTTCCCAGGGAAAAGGGGTATGGCTACACCTTC
CDR3: CSVPREKGYGYTF

V: TRBV18
J: TRBJ2-6
size: .
length: 16
D: TRBD1
DNA: TGTGCCAGCTCACCACGGTCGACAGGGTCAAACAACGTCCTGACTTTC
CDR3: CASSPRSTGSNNVLTF

V: TRBV12-5
J: TRBJ1-3
size: .
length: 11
D: .
DNA: TGTGCTAGTGGAGGGGAAAACACCATATATTTT
CDR3: CASGGENTIYF

V: TRBV11-2
J: TRBJ2-7
size: once
length: 14
D: .
DNA: TGTGCCAGCAGCTCCGAGGGCGGCAGTTACGAGCAGTACTTC
CDR3: CASSSEGGSYEQYF

V: TRBV5-1
J: TRBJ2-3
size: few
length: 15
D: TRBD2
DNA: TGCGCCAGCAGCTCGGGACTAGCGGGGTCAGATACGCAGTATTTT
CDR3: CASSSGLAGSDTQYF

V: TRBV11-2
J: TRBJ2-2
size: .
length: 16
D: TRBD1
DNA: TGTGCCAGCAGCCCACCACAGGGGTGGGGGACCGGGGAGCTGTTTTTT
CDR3: CASSPPQGWGTGELFF

V: TRBV7-3
J: TRBJ2-1
size: .
length: 14
D: TRBD2
DNA: TGTGCCAGCAGCTTGAGCGGGGGGGCGAATGAGCAGTTCTTC
CDR3: CASSLSGGANEQFF

V: TRBV7-7
J: TRBJ2-7
size: .
length: 16
D: TRBD1
DNA: TGTGCTAGCAGCTTAGCCTTCGACAGGGTGCGCTACGAGCAGTACTTC
CDR3: CASSLAFDRVRYEQYF

V: TRBV2
J: TRBJ2-7
size: .
length: 17
D: TRBD1
DNA: TGTGCCAGCAGACAAAGAGTAGACAGGGTGGAGTCCTACGAGCAGTACTTC
CDR3: CASRQRVDRVESYEQYF

V: TRBV24-1
J: TRBJ1-2
size: few
length: 14
D: TRBD1
DNA: TGTGCCACCAGTGAAGGACAGGGGGCGGTTGGCTACACCTTC
CDR3: CATSEGQGAVGYTF

V: TRBV4-1
J: TRBJ1-1
size: .
length: 14
D: TRBD1
DNA: TGCGCCAGCAGCCAAGTCAGGGGGCACACTGAAGCTTTCTTT
CDR3: CASSQVRGHTEAFF